Shown below are 3 T cell receptor beta chains from a single sample sequenced in a study of T cell responses to AZD1222 COVID-19 vaccine. Using immunoSEQ multiplex PCR, the repertoire was profiled, and TCRdb retains in-frame clones only, with some absent. The data show under 150,000 clones, 88% seen once. Sequences were derived from peripheral blood, sampled on day 0 of MenACWY control vaccination. The origin of the receptors is an adult in good health.

Here the CDR3 DNA reads TGTGCCAGCAGCCTAATGACAGGGAATGCTGAAAAACTGTTTTTT. This encodes CASSLMTGNAEKLFF. The chain uses TRBV28 and TRBJ1-4, with TRBD1 matching 7 bases. This CDR3 spans 15 amino acids. The germline gives CDR1 MDHEN, CDR2 SYDVKM. Trimming cost V 6 bases and J 7 bases; bases outside gene matches: 11.

The chain links TRBV4-2 to TRBJ1-1; D gene unclear. The length of the CDR3 is 14 residues. The germline CDR1 and CDR2 sequences are LGHNA and YNFKEQ. Trimming removed 1 base at V and 2 bases at J, with 8 bases between. CDR3 protein: CASSQATKNTEAFF. The CDR3 DNA follows: TGTGCCAGCAGCCAAGCAACGAAAAACACTGAAGCTTTCTTT.

V is TRBV5-1 and J is TRBJ1-1; unclear D gene. CDR1 and CDR2 (germline): SGHRS, YFSETQ. This CDR3 contains 15 residues. Trimming pared 2 bases from V and 0 bases from J, leaving 11 bases between. In DNA form, the CDR3 reads TGCGCCAGCAGCTTTGTCTGGGGAATGAACACTGAAGCTTTCTTT. It specifies CASSFVWGMNTEAFF.